The sample holds many counts of the clone carrying this T cell receptor (beta chain). Its specificity is unknown. This entry is derived from a study of neurological immune-mediated disorders. Study-wide results and caveats: TCR-beta repertoires seemed private in all groups, with no expanded CDR3 amino acid sequences shared.

It was from 2 million PBMCs stored at -80 C that the unsorted libraries were obtained. Each CDR3 protein gets one entry after TCRdb re-called the 5' RACE reads with MiXCR. The sample includes more than 20,000 distinct CDR3 sequences, about 2.6% of them seen just once. V dropped 5 bases and J dropped 5; count of bases not matched to a gene: 9. This CDR3 contains 15 residues. The germline V gene has CDR1 SGHRS and CDR2 YFSETQ. Specimen: PBMCs. This chain links TRBV5-1 with TRBJ1-1; 10 bases map to TRBD1. This TCR derives from a woman between 50 and 59 years old with multiple sclerosis. The CDR3 here is CASSQDRGMDTEAFF. As DNA, the CDR3 is TGCGCCAGCAGTCAGGACAGGGGGATGGATACTGAAGCTTTCTTT.